Here is one T cell receptor (beta chain) with its context. In the authors' methods: By means of reference gene primer amplification, nucleated cell counts were estimated. Data came from immunoSEQ multiplex PCR; TCRdb stores just in-frame clones and leaves some out. The V and J calls and the clone size are those of that table, but D and trimming were determined from the DNA. The data contain roughly 68,000 clones, 80% to 90% of them seen just once; the ten biggest clones take up roughly 9.2%. This specimen belongs to a study of blood T cell repertoires in COVID-19. Across the whole study: The origin of the acute and convalescent COVID-19 samples was the United States, Italy and Spain.

This CDR3 region has 15 residues. Germline V gene sequence: CDR1 SGHNT, CDR2 YYREEE (reference sequence). Trimming shortened V by 5 bases and J by 7 bases, and 19 bases separated the two germline ends. Sequencing was done on a sample of peripheral blood. The V and J genes are TRBV5-4 and TRBJ2-1; weak D call: TRBD2 (6 bases). This receptor was obtained from a human donor in a cohort sampled during active COVID-19. The CDR3 loop reads CASRTAGGTVNEQFF. The CDR3 region has the DNA TGTGCCAGCAGGACCGCTGGCGGGACCGTGAATGAGCAGTTCTTC.